This T cell receptor beta chain is drawn from a study of shared clonotypes between healthy human individuals (dated by TCRdb to 2020 to 2021). As for the study more broadly: A couple of women and a few men aged 18 to 49 years were included in the cohort. For each donor, three plates each were used for CD4 naive and CD4 memory, two plates were used for CD8 naive, and one plate was used for CD8 memory. The study deeply sequenced blood TCR repertoires of about 5 healthy adults to estimate repertoire size and the extent of clonotype sharing between individuals. To increase sequencing depth and limit assay-specific biases, TCR repertoire library preparation and sequencing were carried out by different laboratories using diverse techniques. Each donor's leukapheresis produced roughly between about 0.8 and 10 billion PBMCs.

The V end loses 4 bases and the J end loses 3 bases, and a stretch of 16 bases separates them. For CDR1 and CDR2, the germline V gene (reference sequence) lists SEHNR and FQNEAQ. The CDR3 holds 15 amino acids from the cysteine to the phenylalanine. Here the CDR3 DNA is all that survives: 45 bases in frame from base 1. Using the deep immunoSEQ assay, multiplex PCR amplified TCR CDR3 regions from genomic DNA. Genomic DNA extracted from each cell subset was distributed evenly over all wells of several immunoSEQ 96-well plates, and each plate served as one replicate. For sorted subsets, 150 to 250 ng of genomic DNA, equivalent to 30,000 or so T cell genomes, went into each replicate PCR. Purified libraries were measured with a Qubit 3.0 fluorometer, size-checked on a Bioanalyzer 2100, and measured again with the KAPA Library Quantification kit. Each immunoSEQ 96-well plate was sequenced on its own single-read 150-cycle Illumina NextSeq 550 flow cell. In the source study's methods: Because only junctional sequences without quality scores were contained in the immunoSEQ output, filtering matching that applied to full-length reads could not be performed. To assign V/J genes and CDR3, sequences were annotated against IMGT germline references using PyIR, a Python wrapper for IgBLAST v1.9. Any read was removed if the V/J assignment was weak (E-value above 1e-6), the CDR3 was missing, or the read contained stop codons, out-of-frame junctions, or ambiguous translated residues. V3J clonotypes were defined by identical inferred V gene, J gene, and CDR3 amino acid sequence. The percentage overlap between two repertoires was calculated by dividing the number of shared unique clonotypes by the size of the smaller repertoire. Richness of each repertoire was evaluated using RTK rarefaction, the Chao1 estimator, and Recon v2.1 estimates of unobserved clonotypes. Generation probabilities for all TCRbeta clonotypes obtained by the gDNA method from four donors were computed using OLGA. Not all clones reach the TCRdb copy of this immuneACCESS table, which keeps in-frame sequences only. Checked studies attribute under half of the gap to unresolved V genes and leave the rest unexplained. V and J calls and clone size are copied from that table; D and trimming were computed from the DNA. For this sample the table gives 2 million or so clones, of which about 95% were detected only once. The ten largest clones take up 1% to 1.3% of the sample.

This clone was recorded only once. Its antigen is still unknown. No base quality information exists; no much larger clone differs at one position. Points the paper makes about the study in general: Naive subsets generally had larger estimated clonotype richness than memory subsets did. Pairwise subsampling led to the expectation that sequencing depth would affect the degree of clonotype sharing among donors. Incomplete sequencing was indicated by rarefaction of sorted-subset datasets, despite the large sequencing depth. Compared with non-shared clonotypes, clonotypes shared by all four sorted-subset donors had higher generation probabilities. Roughly 5.2% of naive CD4, 3% to 3.5% of naive CD8, about 2.4% of memory CD4, and around 0.4% of memory CD8 clonotypes were shared across several donors. The small number of donors limited the genetic and exposure-history diversity represented. Sampling was restricted to blood, and TCR repertoires in tissues likely differ from the TCR repertoires found in blood.

CD8 naive samples were obtained by positive selection for CCR7 among CD45RO-negative cells, yielding a CD45RA+CCR7+ population from which TemRA cells were excluded. The donors were healthy, HIV-negative adults who had no recently reported acute infections or vaccinations. Every donor was a Caucasian adult residing in Nashville, Tennessee, USA. Blood was obtained by leukapheresis, after which PBMCs were separated by Ficoll-Histopaque density gradient centrifugation and cryopreserved in liquid nitrogen vapor phase. Analytical flow cytometry was used to check the purity and quantity of each magnetically sorted T cell population. Genomic DNA was isolated from each sorted fraction and quantified by UV absorbance on a Nanodrop 2000c.

The chain uses TRBV7-9 and TRBJ2-7; TRBD1 is possibly the D segment (6 matching bases). The receptor comes from a man aged 18 to 30 in good health. The material sequenced was naive CD8+ T cells sorted from blood. According to the study, the label for this sample's cell subset or site signals: CD45RA+CCR7+. The nucleotide sequence reads as follows: TGTGCCAGCAGCTACCGGGACACCTTTCGCTACGAGCAGTACTTC. Translated, it gives CASSYRDTFRYEQYF.